The source of this T cell receptor beta chain is a study of cytomegalovirus exposure and HLA in healthy donors. CDR1 SEHNR and CDR2 FQNEAQ come from the germline V gene (reference sequence). V was clipped by 5 bases and J by 3 bases, with 14 bases between them. The CDR3 sequence is 14 residues long. Assay: immunoSEQ multiplex PCR; the TCRdb copy retains only in-frame clones and omits some. The sample consists of about 260,000 clones, roughly 87% of them appearing once. The donors were part of the roughly 130-subject validation cohort, which stood apart from the roughly 680-subject first cohort. Sequenced input: PBMCs. V gene TRBV7-9 combines with J gene TRBJ2-7; D assignment may be TRBD1 or TRBD2 (5 bases each). The TCR was taken from a woman in her 30s in good health and CMV-seronegative. CDR3 region: CASSTSGGVYEQYF. The CDR3 nucleotides read TGTGCCAGCAGCACATCTGGGGGAGTCTACGAGCAGTACTTC.